The source of this TCR beta chain is a study of CD8+ T cells in alopecia areata. Study at large: Treated individuals took tofacitinib by mouth, 5 to 10 mg twice daily. The study gave tofacitinib for 6 to 18 months, then 6 months off drug. Points from the study as a whole: Sequence data from scalp samples additionally include resident alphabeta T cells of normal skin.

RNA extraction was followed by reverse transcription into cDNA, which acted as the sequencing template. Measured with immunoSEQ multiplex PCR; TCRdb has only the in-frame clones, and not every one. The sample contains 150,000 or so clones, 65% to 75% of which appear only once. Cell sorting was applied to PBMCs, and CD4+ and CD8+ T cells were collected. This clone was found a few times. Its antigen is not identified. The CDR3 length is 15 residues. Trimming pared 7 bases from V and 5 bases from J, leaving 18 bases between. Germline V gives CDR1 MGHRA, CDR2 YSYEKL. The specimen was CD8+ T cells sorted from blood, collected at week 0. The receptor was isolated from a human donor with alopecia areata. The chain recombines TRBV4-1 with TRBJ2-1, with D possibly TRBD2 on 5 matching bases. For the CDR3, the DNA is TGCGCCAGCACCCCCCGACTACTACGGAACAATGAGCAGTTCTTC. This gives the protein CASTPRLLRNNEQFF.